Following are 2 T cell receptor beta chains from one sample sequenced in a study of T cell changes during pregnancy in multiple sclerosis. Profiled with immunoSEQ multiplex PCR; TCRdb holds only in-frame clones, not every one. The sample lists about 46,000 clones, around 90% occurring once. This specimen was CD8+ T cells from peripheral blood mononuclear cells, taken after pregnancy. The receptors stem from a female donor with multiple sclerosis, enrolled in a pregnancy study.

The chain couples TRBV7-8 to TRBJ2-1; 12 bases agree with TRBD2. The germline gives CDR1 SGHVS, CDR2 FQNEAQ. Unmatched junction bases numbered 5, after V lost 5 bases and J lost 0 bases. The CDR3 loop spans 17 amino acids. CDR3 nucleotides: TGTGCCAGCAGCCCGTCTAGCGGGGGGGTCTCCTACAATGAGCAGTTCTTC. Translating gives CASSPSSGGVSYNEQFF.

This clone showed up just a few times. The chain joins TRBV7-6 to TRBJ1-2; TRBD1 might be the D (5 bases). The CDR3 contains 13 residues. Trimming cost V 1 base and J 6 bases, with 9 bases left between them. Germline-derived CDR1 and CDR2 are SGHVS and FNYEAQ. The CDR3 bases are TGTGCCAGCAGCTTAGGTGGACACGATGGCTACACCTTC. Protein product: CASSLGGHDGYTF.